Listed below are T cell receptor beta chains from one sample, sequenced in a study of beta chain features in type 1 diabetes. Profiling relied on immunoSEQ multiplex PCR, and the TCRdb table lists in-frame clones only, not all of them. The table lists around 320,000 clones, 12% to 15% of them singletons. The material sequenced was central memory CD4+ T cells from blood. The receptors originated from a man aged 30 to 39 in good health. Both conserved end residues are part of each CDR3. The D gene is left open where the match is weak. Not all rows give a size; the values are once, few, many and, for expanded clones, a class.

-,-,TRBJ2-7,TRBV7-8,TGTGCCAGCAGCCTACCCCTGGCCGCAGGGGTGGGCGAGCAGTACTTC,CASSLPLAAGVGEQYF
-,TRBD1,TRBJ1-6,TRBV25-1,TGTGCCAGCAGTGGTCCGGGACAGCATTCACCCCTCCACTTT,CASSGPGQHSPLHF
few,-,TRBJ2-1,TRBV10-3,TGTGCCATCAGTGAGTCGATAAGGCCCTACAATGAGCAGTTCTTC,CAISESIRPYNEQFF
many,-,TRBJ1-4,TRBV28,TGTGCCAGCAACGGCTCAGGCGAAAAACTGTTTTTT,CASNGSGEKLFF
few,TRBD1,TRBJ2-5,TRBV7-2,TGTGCCAGCAGCTCGCTAATCGGGACAGTCGAGACCCAGTACTTC,CASSSLIGTVETQYF
few,-,TRBJ2-3,TRBV6-5,TGTGCCAGCAGTTACGGGTCTAGCACAGATACGCAGTATTTT,CASSYGSSTDTQYF
-,-,TRBJ1-5,TRBV7-2,TGTGCCAGCAGCTATTTCTGGGGGAGCAATCAGCCCCAGCATTTT,CASSYFWGSNQPQHF
few,-,TRBJ2-2,TRBV11-3,TGTGCCAGCAGCTTACGGGACGGGGCCGGGGAGCTGTTTTTT,CASSLRDGAGELFF
-,-,TRBJ1-1,TRBV11-3,TGTGCCAGCAGCTTAGTCGGTCCTGAAGCTTTCTTT,CASSLVGPEAFF
-,TRBD1,TRBJ1-1,TRBV5-6,TGTGCCAGCAGTACCTACGGCACAGGGGCGACTGAAGCTTTCTTT,CASSTYGTGATEAFF
-,-,TRBJ2-1,TRBV4-3,TGCGCCAGCAGCCAAGGGTTCTCAGCCGCGGCCTACAATGAGCAGTTCTTC,CASSQGFSAAAYNEQFF
few,-,TRBJ1-2,TRBV5-1,TGCGCCAGCAGGGACAGTAACTATGGCTACACCTTC,CASRDSNYGYTF
few,TRBD1,TRBJ2-3,TRBV30,TGTGCCTGGAGTGCAGGGGGTAACACAGATACGCAGTATTTT,CAWSAGGNTDTQYF